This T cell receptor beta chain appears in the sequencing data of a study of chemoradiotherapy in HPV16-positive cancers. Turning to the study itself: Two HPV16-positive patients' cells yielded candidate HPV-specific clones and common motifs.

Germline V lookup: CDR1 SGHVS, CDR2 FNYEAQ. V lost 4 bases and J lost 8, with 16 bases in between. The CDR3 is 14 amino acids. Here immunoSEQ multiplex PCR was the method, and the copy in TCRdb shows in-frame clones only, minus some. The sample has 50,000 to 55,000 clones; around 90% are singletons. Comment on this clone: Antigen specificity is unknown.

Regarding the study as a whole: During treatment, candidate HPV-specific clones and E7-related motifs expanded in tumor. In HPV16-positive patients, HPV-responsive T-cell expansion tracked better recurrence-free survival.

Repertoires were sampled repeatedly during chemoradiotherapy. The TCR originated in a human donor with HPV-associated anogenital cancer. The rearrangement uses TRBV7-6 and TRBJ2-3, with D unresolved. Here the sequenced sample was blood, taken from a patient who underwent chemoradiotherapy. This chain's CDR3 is CASSSGTVLSTQYF. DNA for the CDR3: TGTGCCAGCAGCTCGGGTACTGTTTTGTCTACGCAGTATTTT. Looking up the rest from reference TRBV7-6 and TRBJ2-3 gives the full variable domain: GAGVSQSPRYKVTKRGQDVALRCDPISGHVSLYWYRQALGQGPEFLTYFNYEAQQDKSGLPNDRFSAERPEGSISTLTIQRTEQRDSAMYRCASSSGTVLSTQYFGPGTRLTVL.